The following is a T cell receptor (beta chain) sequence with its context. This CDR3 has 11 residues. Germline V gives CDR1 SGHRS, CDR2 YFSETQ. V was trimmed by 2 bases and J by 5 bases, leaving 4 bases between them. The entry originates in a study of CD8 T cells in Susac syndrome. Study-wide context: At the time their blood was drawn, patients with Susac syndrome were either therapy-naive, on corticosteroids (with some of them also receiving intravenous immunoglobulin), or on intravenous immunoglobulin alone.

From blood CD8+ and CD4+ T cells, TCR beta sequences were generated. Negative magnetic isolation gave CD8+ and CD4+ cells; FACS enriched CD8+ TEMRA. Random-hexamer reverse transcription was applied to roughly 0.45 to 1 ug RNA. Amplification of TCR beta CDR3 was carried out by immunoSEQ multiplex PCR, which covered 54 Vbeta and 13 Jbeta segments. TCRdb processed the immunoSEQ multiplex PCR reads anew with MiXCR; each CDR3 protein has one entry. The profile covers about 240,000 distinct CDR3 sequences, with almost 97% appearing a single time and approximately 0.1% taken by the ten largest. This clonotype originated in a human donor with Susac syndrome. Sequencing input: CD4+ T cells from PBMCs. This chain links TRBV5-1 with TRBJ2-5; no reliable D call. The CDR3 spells CASSFDETQYF. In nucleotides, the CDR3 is TGCGCCAGCAGCTTCGACGAGACCCAGTACTTC.